This entry lists 28 T cell receptor beta chains sequenced from one sample in a study of beta chain features in type 1 diabetes. Overall study findings and caveats: All four CD4+ subsets of Type 1 diabetes patients contained TCRB CDR3s that were moderately but significantly shorter.

Which antigens these TCRs recognize remains unknown. Investigators reverse transcribed all isolated RNA, so they sequenced expressed TCRB transcripts. The table came from immunoSEQ multiplex PCR; TCRdb's copy has only in-frame clones and leaves some out. Seen here are 150,000 to 200,000 clones, 8% to 9.5% observed once, and the top ten hold around 0.56%. The sequencing input was central memory CD4+ T cells from blood. Receptor source: a woman aged 18-35 years with type 1 diabetes.

This clone has a handful of counts. V is TRBV6-6 and J is TRBJ2-1; D possibly corresponds to TRBD2 (5 bases). Germline V gene lookup returns CDR1 MNHNY and CDR2 SVGAGI (reference sequence). The CDR3 loop spans 14 amino acids. The V and J ends lost 6 bases and 7 bases respectively, with 16 bases between them. As DNA, the CDR3 is TGTGCCAGCAGCCCCGTCGGGGTTCAAAATGAGCAGTTCTTC. It translates to CASSPVGVQNEQFF.

This clone was counted between two and nine times. The chain links TRBV18 to TRBJ2-7; 8 positions match TRBD1. CDR1 and CDR2 from the germline V gene are KGHSH and LQKENI. The V gene end was trimmed by 3 bases and the J gene end by 2 bases; junction bases not matched to a gene: 3. This CDR3 has 14 residues. CDR3 DNA: TGTGCCAGCTCACCCGGACAGGGTCCCTACGAGCAGTACTTC. This codes for CASSPGQGPYEQYF. The variable domain in full, with the rest retrieved from reference TRBV18 and TRBJ2-7, is NAGVMQNPRHLVRRRGQEARLRCSPMKGHSHVYWYRQLPEEGLKFMVYLQKENIIDESGMPKERFSAEFPKEGPSILRIQQVVRGDSAAYFCASSPGQGPYEQYFGPGTRLTVT.

There are a few counts of this clone. The chain employs TRBV7-2 and TRBJ1-3, with 9 bases identical to TRBD1. This CDR3 region has 15 residues. Per germline, CDR1 SGHTA and CDR2 FQGNSA. With 6 bases clipped from V and 0 bases from J, the junction kept 3 bases outside the gene matches. The CDR3 nucleotides are TGTGCCAGCAGGGGACAGGGAATCTCTGGAAACACCATATATTTT. This gives the protein CASRGQGISGNTIYF.

V is TRBV6-1 and J is TRBJ1-5; D possibly corresponds to TRBD1 (6 bases). Germline assignment: CDR1 MNHNS and CDR2 SASEGT. There are 15 residues in the CDR3. V was pared by 3 bases and J by 7 bases, with 16 bases between. The CDR3 protein is CASSEKRGWEQPQHF. The DNA of the CDR3 is TGTGCCAGCAGTGAGAAGAGGGGGTGGGAGCAGCCCCAGCATTTT.

The J gene is TRBJ2-7, the V gene TRBV6-1; no definite D call. CDR3 length: 11 residues. Germline values: CDR1 MNHNS, CDR2 SASEGT. With 6 bases removed from V and 1 base from J, the gap between germline ends came to 4 bases. In nucleotides, the CDR3 is TGTGCCAGCAGCGAGTCCTACGAGCAGTACTTC. This sequence encodes CASSESYEQYF.

Only a few counts were recorded for this clone. The V and J genes are TRBV4-3 and TRBJ1-5; 7 bases are a match to TRBD1. J was trimmed by 4 bases and V by 3 bases; bases with no gene match: 3. The CDR3 is 14 residues long. Germline-derived CDR1 and CDR2 are LGHNA and YSLEER. The CDR3 DNA follows: TGCGCCAGCAGCCACGGGACAGAAAATCAGCCCCAGCATTTT. This encodes CASSHGTENQPQHF.

The V call is TRBV9, the J call TRBJ2-7; D is possibly TRBD1 (5 bases). The germline V gene encodes CDR1 SGDLS and CDR2 YYNGEE. V dropped 0 bases and J dropped 4 bases, with 11 bases sitting between them. The CDR3 has 14 residues. The CDR3 loop reads CASSVAFSGYEQYF. The CDR3 DNA is TGTGCCAGCAGCGTAGCTTTTTCAGGGTACGAGCAGTACTTC.

This clone was observed a handful of times. This chain uses TRBV7-2 with TRBJ1-2; no definite D call. V gave up 1 base and J gave up 5 bases, with 11 bases separating them. The CDR3 runs to 14 residues. CDR1 and CDR2 (germline): SGHTA, FQGNSA. The CDR3 region is CASSLDSSGYGYTF. Here the CDR3 DNA reads TGTGCCAGCAGCTTAGACAGTTCGGGGTATGGCTACACCTTC.

In its sample, this clone was seen a few times. The chain uses TRBV11-2 and TRBJ2-1; TRBD2 aligns across 8 bases. J was trimmed by 3 bases and V by 5 bases; bases with no gene match: 6. The germline gives CDR1 SGHAT, CDR2 FQNNGV. This CDR3 has 15 amino acids. The CDR3: CASSPGRGVYNEQFF. The CDR3 DNA sequence: TGTGCCAGCAGCCCGGGGCGGGGGGTCTACAATGAGCAGTTCTTC. Full variable domain (rest looked up from reference TRBV11-2 and TRBJ2-1): EAGVAQSPRYKIIEKRQSVAFWCNPISGHATLYWYQQILGQGPKLLIQFQNNGVVDDSQLPKDRFSAERLKGVDSTLKIQPAKLEDSAVYLCASSPGRGVYNEQFFGPGTRLTVL.

The chain carries TRBV7-2 and TRBJ2-2, with D maybe TRBD2 (5 bases). The germline CDR1 and CDR2 sequences are SGHTA and FQGNSA. The CDR3 covers 14 residues. The ends were cut back, 8 bases at V and 3 bases at J, with 13 bases in the middle. The CDR3 nucleotides are TGTGCCAGCCGCGGAACTAGATACACCGGGGAGCTGTTTTTT. Encoded protein: CASRGTRYTGELFF. The complete variable domain, with remaining parts taken from reference TRBV7-2 and TRBJ2-2, reads GAGVSQSPSNKVTEKGKDVELRCDPISGHTALYWYRQSLGQGLEFLIYFQGNSAPDKSGLPSDRFSAERTGGSVSTLTIQRTQQEDSAVYLCASRGTRYTGELFFGEGSRLTVL.

The chain links TRBV11-3 to TRBJ2-1, with 8 positions matching TRBD1. J gave up 7 bases and V 1 base, and 6 bases lay outside the gene matches. The CDR3 totals 15 residues. Germline V gene sequence: CDR1 SGHNT, CDR2 YENEEA. CDR3 sequence (DNA): TGTGCCAGCAGCTTAGGGACAGGGAGGCAGAATGAGCAGTTCTTC. This codes for CASSLGTGRQNEQFF.

V is TRBV11-3 and J is TRBJ1-2, with no clear D. Trimming removed 5 bases from V and 8 bases from J, with 15 bases in between. This CDR3 region has 13 residues. In germline, CDR1 is SGHNT, CDR2 YENEEA. The CDR3 region has the DNA TGTGCCAGCAGCCCTAGCGAGGATCAGGGCTACACCTTC. Encoded protein: CASSPSEDQGYTF.

The chain employs TRBV30 and TRBJ1-1; D remains ambiguous. This CDR3 has 16 residues. The germline V and J ends were trimmed by 0 bases and 5 bases, with 19 bases remaining between them. The germline V gene has CDR1 GTSNPN and CDR2 SVGIG (reference sequence). The DNA of the CDR3 is TGTGCCTGGAGTGTTACGGGCCGACTAGAAGGGACTGAAGCTTTCTTT. Translating gives CAWSVTGRLEGTEAFF.

This clone was found a few times. This chain joins TRBV6-6 and TRBJ2-1; 9 bases match TRBD1. Germline CDR1 reads MNHNY; CDR2 reads SVGAGI (reference sequence). CDR3 length: 14 amino acids. The V segment lost 6 bases and the J segment 10 bases; nucleotides outside the gene matches: 10. The CDR3 region is CASSQLDRGREQFF. In DNA, the CDR3 is TGTGCCAGCAGCCAACTGGACAGGGGTCGGGAGCAGTTCTTC.

This clone was seen a few times. The CDR3 DNA reads TGTGCTAGTGGTACCGGGATACAAGAGACCCAGTACTTC. Protein sequence: CASGTGIQETQYF. V and J are TRBV12-5 and TRBJ2-5; D is perhaps TRBD2 (5 bases). The CDR3 is 13 amino acids. Germline V gives CDR1 LGHNT, CDR2 FRNRAP. Deletions cut 5 bases from V and 2 bases from J, with 9 bases between.

Only a few counts were recorded for this clone. This chain joins TRBV6-1 and TRBJ2-7, with 10 nucleotides matching TRBD2. V was clipped by 8 bases and J by 3 bases; unmatched bases: 10. Germline values: CDR1 MNHNS, CDR2 SASEGT. This CDR3 contains 15 residues. CDR3: CASPSSLAGDYEQYF. As DNA, the CDR3 is TGTGCCAGCCCAAGCTCGCTAGCGGGGGACTACGAGCAGTACTTC.

This clone occurred a few times. The chain recombines TRBV20-1 with TRBJ1-2; D not certain. With 6 bases removed from V and 8 bases from J, the gap between germline ends came to 7 bases. The CDR3 covers 9 residues. Per the germline V gene, CDR1 is DFQATT and CDR2 is SNEGSKA (reference sequence). This CDR3 reads CSAERGYTF. CDR3 in DNA: TGCAGTGCGGAGAGGGGCTACACCTTC.

The chain carries TRBV19 and TRBJ2-3; maybe TRBD2 (6 bases). The V and J ends lost 6 bases and 2 bases respectively, with 18 bases between them. Germline-derived CDR1 and CDR2 are LNHDA and SQIVND (reference sequence). The CDR3 is 16 amino acids. The DNA of the CDR3 is TGTGCCAGTAGGGCCTGGGACGGGAGAAACACAGATACGCAGTATTTT. This codes for CASRAWDGRNTDTQYF.

The V gene is TRBV10-3, the J gene TRBJ2-3; TRBD2 agrees at 10 bases. Per germline, CDR1 ENHRY and CDR2 SYGVKD. V lost 6 bases to trimming and J lost 1 base; unmatched junction nucleotides: 4. The CDR3 length is 15 residues. The CDR3 coding sequence is TGTGCCATCAGAACCGGGACTAGCGGCACAGATACGCAGTATTTT. This sequence encodes CAIRTGTSGTDTQYF.

This clone was seen only a few times. V and J are TRBV5-8 and TRBJ2-5, with 7 positions matching TRBD1. Germline loops: CDR1 SGHTS, CDR2 YDEGEE. The CDR3 is made up of 15 amino acids. Losses at the gene ends were 4 bases for V and 5 bases for J; bases not matched to a gene: 11. The CDR3 DNA reads as TGTGCCAGCAGCACCCGACAGGGTTCGGGGGAGACCCAGTACTTC. Protein sequence: CASSTRQGSGETQYF.

Many counts were recorded for this clone. The V call is TRBV29-1, the J call TRBJ2-7; no reliable D call. CDR1 is SQVTM and CDR2 is ANQGSEA in the germline V gene. The V and J ends lost 0 bases and 2 bases respectively, with 5 bases between them. The CDR3 loop spans 12 amino acids. CDR3 loop: CSVEDLTYEQYF. DNA for the CDR3: TGCAGCGTTGAAGATCTTACCTACGAGCAGTACTTC.

This chain joins TRBV2 and TRBJ2-7; 9 positions agree with TRBD1. Germline values: CDR1 SNHLY, CDR2 FYNNEI. Trimming cost V 4 bases and J 3 bases; bases outside gene matches: 7. The CDR3 has 15 residues. CDR3 bases: TGTGCCAGCAGTGGGGGACAGGGTCGGGGCTACGAGCAGTACTTC. Its protein product is CASSGGQGRGYEQYF.

The chain couples TRBV4-1 to TRBJ1-2; 8 bases line up with TRBD1. The CDR3 totals 17 residues. The germline V gene encodes CDR1 MGHRA and CDR2 YSYEKL. The V segment lost 1 base and the J segment 5 bases; nucleotides outside the gene matches: 12. The CDR3 coding sequence is TGCGCCAGCAGCCAAGGATTCGAGACAGGGGACCTTTATGGCTACACCTTC. Translated, it gives CASSQGFETGDLYGYTF.

This clone was picked up a small number of times. The rearrangement links TRBV7-2 to TRBJ2-1, with a weak D call TRBD2 (6 bases). This CDR3 comprises 15 residues. V was clipped by 0 bases and J by 7 bases, with 13 bases between them. Germline assignment: CDR1 SGHTA and CDR2 FQGNSA. The CDR3 sequence is CASSLAEGSLNEQFF. The CDR3 region has the DNA TGTGCCAGCAGCTTAGCGGAGGGGAGTCTTAATGAGCAGTTCTTC.

The V gene is TRBV13, the J gene TRBJ2-7, with D possibly TRBD2 on 7 matching bases. Germline V gives CDR1 PRHDT, CDR2 FYEKMQ (reference sequence). Trimming shortened V by 3 bases and J by 4 bases, and 16 bases separated the two germline ends. This CDR3 is 15 amino acids long. The CDR3 is CASSFRAGATYEQYF. As DNA, the CDR3 is TGTGCCAGCAGCTTTCGGGCGGGGGCGACATACGAGCAGTACTTC.

This rearrangement joins TRBV30 to TRBJ1-1; D not certain. Trimming cost V 2 bases and J 3 bases, with 4 bases left between them. CDR1 and CDR2 from the germline V gene are GTSNPN and SVGIG (reference sequence). The CDR3 covers 11 residues. CDR3 coding DNA: TGTGCCTGGAGTAGCTACACTGAAGCTTTCTTT. This codes for CAWSSYTEAFF.

The chain combines TRBV18 with TRBJ1-2, with no clear D. The V gene lost 2 bases and the J gene lost 8 bases, with 12 bases spanning the gap. Germline CDR1 KGHSH, CDR2 LQKENI. There are 13 residues in the CDR3. The CDR3 nucleotides are TGTGCCAGCTCACCATCTGTTATGGAGGGCTACACCTTC. Protein: CASSPSVMEGYTF.

This clone was seen a handful of times. J is TRBJ1-6 and V is TRBV7-3; 8 bases align to TRBD1. CDR1 and CDR2 from the germline V gene are SGHTA and FQGTGA. The V gene end was trimmed by 6 bases and the J gene end by 7 bases; junction bases not matched to a gene: 8. The CDR3 runs to 15 residues. CDR3 sequence (DNA): TGTGCCAGCAGTCCCACGGGACAGGAGAATTCACCCCTCCACTTT. It yields the protein CASSPTGQENSPLHF.